These 8 T cell receptor beta chains were sequenced from one sample in a study of T cells in women clearing cervical HPV infection. Only in-frame clones appear in the TCRdb table, and some are missing; sequencing was by immunoSEQ multiplex PCR. The listing contains over 35,000 clones. Sequenced material: blood buffy coat. These receptor sequences come from a woman aged 18 to 69 with a cervical HPV16 infection that either progressed to CIN3+ or cleared (not recorded which).

As regards this clone: The read comes to an end 3 residues before the CDR3 does, leaving the germline J gene to fill in the end. The chain couples TRBV19 to TRBJ1-4; D possibly corresponds to TRBD1 (6 bases). The CDR3 length is 14 residues. V lost 6 bases and J 4 bases, leaving 12 bases between the germline ends. Germline loops: CDR1 LNHDA, CDR2 SQIVND (reference sequence). This CDR3 reads CASRVRDNNEKLFF. CDR3 DNA (partial): TGTGCCAGTAGAGTCCGGGACAATAATGAAAAA.

About this clone: The CDR3 end falls 3 residues outside the read, so it is completed with the germline J gene. The chain employs TRBV7-3 and TRBJ2-3; TRBD2 aligns across 11 bases. The V gene end was trimmed by 5 bases and the J gene end by 6 bases; junction bases not matched to a gene: 13. The CDR3 totals 17 residues. CDR1 is SGHTA, CDR2 FQGTGA, per germline. The CDR3 loop reads CASSRIPASGGSDTQYF. Incomplete CDR3 DNA: TGTGCCAGCAGCCGAATCCCCGCTAGCGGGGGGTCTGATACG.

CDR3 sequence reads: CASSLLAGRTDTQYF. CDR3 bases read: TGTGCCAGCAGTTTATTAGCGGGGCGCACAGATACG. V gene TRBV28 combines with J gene TRBJ2-3, with TRBD2 matching 8 bases. Read coverage stops 3 residues before the CDR3 terminus; the germline J gene supplies the remainder. The CDR3 is made up of 15 amino acids. Germline V gives CDR1 MDHEN, CDR2 SYDVKM. Germline trimming cut 1 base from V and 1 base from J; bases unmatched to any gene: 1.

With respect to this clone: The read falls 3 residues short of the CDR3 end, and the missing part is taken from the germline J gene. The chain couples TRBV6-2 or TRBV6-3 to TRBJ2-1; tentatively, D is TRBD2 (5 bases). Germline CDR1 and CDR2: MNHEY and SVGEGT. V shed 6 bases and J shed 7 bases, with 13 bases lying between them. The CDR3 contains 13 residues. This chain's CDR3 is CASRSFSENEQFF. Partial CDR3 DNA: TGTGCCAGCAGGTCCTTTAGCGAGAATGAG.

A note on this clone: Read data end 3 residues before the CDR3 end; the end is taken from the germline J gene. The gene calls are TRBV20-1 and TRBJ1-3; D unresolved. The CDR3 spans 13 residues. The V end was cut by 0 bases, the J end by 2 bases, with 5 bases between. The germline V gene encodes CDR1 DFQATT and CDR2 SNEGSKA (reference sequence). The CDR3 reads CSARDPPGNTIYF. The covered CDR3 bases are TGCAGTGCTAGAGATCCTCCTGGAAACACC.

Regarding this clone: The sequence runs out 3 residues before the end of the CDR3; the remainder is reconstructed from the germline J gene. The chain has TRBV19 and TRBJ2-2, with a possible D match to TRBD2 (5 bases). CDR3 size: 14 residues. V was shortened by 1 base and J by 6 bases, with 9 bases between the two germline ends. Germline V CDR1 and CDR2: LNHDA, SQIVND (reference sequence). The CDR3 protein is CASSIAGYAGELFF. CDR3 DNA, as far as it was read: TGTGCCAGTAGTATAGCGGGGTACGCCGGGGAG.

To note about this clone: The read terminates 3 residues before the CDR3 end, so the remaining end is supplied by the germline J gene. The rearrangement links TRBV10-2 to TRBJ1-1, with D perhaps matching TRBD1 (5 bases). Trimming took 5 bases from V and 5 from J, leaving 12 bases between them. The CDR3 sequence is 13 residues long. Germline V gene sequence: CDR1 WSHSY, CDR2 SAAADI. The CDR3 bases that were read are TGCGCCAGCAGTACAGGAAGGGTAACTGAA. It translates to CASSTGRVTE. The whole CDR3 is CASSTGRVTEAFF.

Comment on this clone: Relative to the germline gene, one junction end is altered; a read error may explain this. The CDR3 end falls 3 residues outside the read, so it is completed with the germline J gene. The V and J genes are TRBV7-7 and TRBJ2-7, with 10 bases matching TRBD1. The CDR3 consists of 14 residues. Germline values: CDR1 SSHAT, CDR2 FNYEAQ (reference sequence). The CDR3 sequence: CASSSGTGDYEQYF. The sequenced part of the CDR3 DNA is TGTGCTAGCAGCTCCGGGACAGGGGACTACGAG. Drawing the rest from reference TRBV7-7 and TRBJ2-7, the complete variable domain is GAGVSQSPRYKVTKRGQDVTLRCDPISSHATLYWYQQALGQGPEFLTYFNYEAQPDKSGLPSDRFSAERPEGSISTLTIQRTEQRDSAMYRCASSSGTGDYEQYFGPGTRLTVT.